A selection of T cell receptor beta chains follows, all from one sample in a study of shared clonotypes between healthy human individuals. The method was immunoSEQ multiplex PCR; TCRdb's version includes in-frame clones alone and lacks a portion of them. The sample shows around 640,000 clones, approximately 96% of them seen only once. Sequenced input: naive CD8+ T cells sorted from blood. The receptors come from a woman in her twenties or thirties in good health. The CDR3 runs from the conserved cysteine through the conserved F or W.

TRBV28,11,CASSLGYEAFF
TRBV13,20,CASSTSDGTSGTGESYEQYF
TRBV27,15,CASSLLRGQGHEQYF
TRBV28,14,CASTLGGSRNEQYF
TRBV4-1,21,CASSQDVNVRGWEGNTGELFF
TRBV11-2,16,CASSTLSGRAYNEQFF
TRBV10-2,11,CASRDRGLRYF
TRBV6-5,14,CASSLAGETYEQYF
TRBV4-2,15,CASSDPGPLWNEQFF
TRBV2,12,CASRGQTNEQFF
TRBV28,14,CASSSEASTDTQYF
TRBV7-9,15,CASSLEFSSLYEQYF
TRBV5-6,15,CASSLMAAGANVLTF
TRBV10-1,12,CASSESTGELFF
TRBV7-8,16,CASSLATSGRTDTQYF
TRBV4-1,15,CASSPRQSTNEKLFF
TRBV28,13,CASRTGGGNEQFF
TRBV27,14,CASSSRSPNEKLFF
TRBV28,18,CASSSALAAVLGANVLTF
TRBV28,15,CASGSGVYPTDTQYF